This T cell receptor (beta chain) came from a study of OX40 agonist ivuxolimab in advanced cancers. Context from the whole study: Ivuxolimab, which targeted the costimulatory receptor OX40 (CD134), was an agonistic, fully human IgG2 monoclonal antibody. Intravenous ivuxolimab was administered to patients every 2 weeks at six dose levels: 0.01, 0.1, 0.3, 1.5, 3 and 10 mg/kg. Of the 52 patients in dose escalation, some 19 had hepatocellular carcinoma, some 15 had melanoma, 9 had renal cell carcinoma and 9 had head and neck cancer. In the dose-escalation cohort, nearly 85% of patients were male, and the mean age was 60 years with a range of roughly 20 to 85. Prior anti-PD-1, anti-PD-L1 or anti-CTLA-4 therapy was permitted, and checkpoint inhibitors had been received by about two fifths of dose-escalation patients. Partial responses occurred in three dose-escalation patients, of whom one had hepatocellular carcinoma and two had cutaneous melanoma. Peripheral TCRbeta sequencing was intended to test whether TCR sequence diversity was altered and clonal T-cell expansion was caused by ivuxolimab. The paper reports the monotherapy dose-escalation portion (N of about 52 patients) of the phase I ivuxolimab trial.

The trial excluded patients who had a history of autoimmune disease or who were on systemic immunosuppression. In every dose cohort, peripheral blood was drawn for TCR sequencing at baseline, cycle 4 day 1, and cycle 7 day 1. The samples were drawn from a first-in-human, open-label, multicenter phase I dose-escalation trial of ivuxolimab. Adults with locally advanced or metastatic melanoma, renal cell, hepatocellular, or head and neck squamous cell carcinoma were enrolled in the trial. Before TCR sequencing, CD4+ T cells and CD8+ T cells from peripheral blood were sorted into separate populations. To sequence the TCRbeta CDR3 region, genomic DNA was isolated from the sorted cells. The immunoSEQ Assay was used to sequence the TCRbeta CDR3 regions. TCRdb provides this immuneACCESS table in a form limited to in-frame rearrangements. Some clones are lacking; in checked studies, under half of them reflect an unresolved V gene, and why the rest are absent is not known. This sample is represented by about 79,000 clones; 88% of them were singletons. The top ten hold roughly 4.3% of the sample.

What the authors observed across the whole study: In the 0.1-3.0 mg/kg groups, partial responders had among the lowest normalized peripheral clonal expansion, particularly in CD8+ T cells. At doses of 0.1 to 3.0 mg/kg, clonal expansion of both CD4+ and CD8+ T cells in blood was seen between baseline and week 6. Which antigens the clonally expanded peripheral T cells were specific for was not determined. Low levels of normalized T-cell clonal expansion were also seen in some nonresponding patients. After ivuxolimab, expanded clones were on average more numerous among CD8+ T cells than among CD4+ T cells.

Concerning this clone itself: What this receptor recognizes is not known. Base qualities are not recorded, but no much larger clone differs from it by a single base.

From the germline V gene, CDR1 is SGHVS and CDR2 is FQNEAQ. The CDR3 sequence holds 17 residues, the cysteine and phenylalanine included. Only the CDR3 region is kept as DNA, spanning 51 bases read in frame from base 1. Germline trimming amounts to 5 bases on V and 6 bases on J, with 13 as the count of junction bases outside the gene matches. This TCR derives from an adult with an advanced solid tumor such as melanoma, head and neck, liver or kidney cancer. The chain links TRBV7-8 with TRBJ2-1, with 10 central nucleotides matching TRBD2. This material consisted of CD4+ or CD8+ T cells sorted from blood, taken in a trial of the OX40 agonist ivuxolimab. The base sequence is TGTGCCAGCAGCGTAACCGCTAGCGGGAGCTTTTCCAATGAGCAGTTCTTC. This encodes CASSVTASGSFSNEQFF.